This TCR beta chain was recorded in a study of blood T cell repertoires in COVID-19 (dated by TCRdb to 2018 to 2021). Regarding the research as a whole: The collaborator samples originated in the United States, Italy and Spain and spanned the acute and convalescent phases of COVID-19. Where available, HLA class I and class II types were taken from metadata supplied by the sample provider and were not determined by assay-based typing. The repertoires were released in a freely available public database intended as a resource for research on the immune response to SARS-CoV-2. The prospective study material was composed of cDNA or gDNA derived from T cells, B-cell-depleted T cells, or PBMCs. The sample metadata nearly always contained a de-identified subject ID, COVID-19 status, age in years and sex. The dataset comprised deeply sampled blood TCRbeta repertoires from subjects exposed to, actively infected with, or recovered from COVID-19. The samples were drawn from two sources: the first 160 participants of the ongoing ImmuneRACE study, and over 1,000 subjects contributed by 6 global collaborators. Results and caveats for the whole study, not just this receptor: Clinical and demographic metadata were provided uncurated, with the amount varying by source and participant.

Whole blood was collected in K2EDTA tubes by collaborating institutions according to the institutions' own protocols. For TCRbeta analysis, collaborator samples were shipped as frozen whole blood, as isolated PBMCs, or as DNA extracted from either sample type. In regard to this clone: Its antigen target is currently unknown. Within one base of it there is no much larger clone, and no base qualities were kept.

V is trimmed back by 0 bases and J by 8 bases, and the junction contains 9 bases that no gene match accounts for. According to the germline V gene, CDR1 reads SQVTM and CDR2 reads ANQGSEA. The CDR3 runs 14 residues from the cysteine to the phenylalanine. Only the CDR3 region is kept as DNA, spanning 42 bases read in frame from base 1. TCRbeta CDR3 regions were amplified from genomic DNA using the immunoSEQ Assay, a bias-controlled multiplex PCR. The authors processed their data as follows. The number of nucleated cells in each sample was estimated by amplification of reference gene primers within the assay. Sequence reads were collapsed and filtered to measure the absolute abundance of every unique TCRbeta CDR3 rearrangement. For each sample, productive Simpson clonality was calculated as the square root of Simpson's diversity index across productive rearrangements. What TCRdb holds here is the immuneACCESS table cut down to in-frame rearrangements. Part of the clones is not present; checked against another copy, under half of the missing clones reflect an unresolved V gene, and the others are unexplained. V, J and clone size are those of that table, while D and trimming were read from the DNA. The sample data list 240,000 or so clones, and roughly 86% of these were observed just once. Clones ranked in the top ten supply more than 6.5% of the sample.

This clonotype was obtained from an older woman with active or convalescent COVID-19. The source material was peripheral blood. The sequence joins TRBV29-1 to TRBJ1-1, and TRBD1 matches 7 of the central bases. The DNA sequence follows: TGCAGCGTTGAAGACCCCGTCAGGGGGGCGGAAGCTTTCTTT. Protein translation: CSVEDPVRGAEAFF.